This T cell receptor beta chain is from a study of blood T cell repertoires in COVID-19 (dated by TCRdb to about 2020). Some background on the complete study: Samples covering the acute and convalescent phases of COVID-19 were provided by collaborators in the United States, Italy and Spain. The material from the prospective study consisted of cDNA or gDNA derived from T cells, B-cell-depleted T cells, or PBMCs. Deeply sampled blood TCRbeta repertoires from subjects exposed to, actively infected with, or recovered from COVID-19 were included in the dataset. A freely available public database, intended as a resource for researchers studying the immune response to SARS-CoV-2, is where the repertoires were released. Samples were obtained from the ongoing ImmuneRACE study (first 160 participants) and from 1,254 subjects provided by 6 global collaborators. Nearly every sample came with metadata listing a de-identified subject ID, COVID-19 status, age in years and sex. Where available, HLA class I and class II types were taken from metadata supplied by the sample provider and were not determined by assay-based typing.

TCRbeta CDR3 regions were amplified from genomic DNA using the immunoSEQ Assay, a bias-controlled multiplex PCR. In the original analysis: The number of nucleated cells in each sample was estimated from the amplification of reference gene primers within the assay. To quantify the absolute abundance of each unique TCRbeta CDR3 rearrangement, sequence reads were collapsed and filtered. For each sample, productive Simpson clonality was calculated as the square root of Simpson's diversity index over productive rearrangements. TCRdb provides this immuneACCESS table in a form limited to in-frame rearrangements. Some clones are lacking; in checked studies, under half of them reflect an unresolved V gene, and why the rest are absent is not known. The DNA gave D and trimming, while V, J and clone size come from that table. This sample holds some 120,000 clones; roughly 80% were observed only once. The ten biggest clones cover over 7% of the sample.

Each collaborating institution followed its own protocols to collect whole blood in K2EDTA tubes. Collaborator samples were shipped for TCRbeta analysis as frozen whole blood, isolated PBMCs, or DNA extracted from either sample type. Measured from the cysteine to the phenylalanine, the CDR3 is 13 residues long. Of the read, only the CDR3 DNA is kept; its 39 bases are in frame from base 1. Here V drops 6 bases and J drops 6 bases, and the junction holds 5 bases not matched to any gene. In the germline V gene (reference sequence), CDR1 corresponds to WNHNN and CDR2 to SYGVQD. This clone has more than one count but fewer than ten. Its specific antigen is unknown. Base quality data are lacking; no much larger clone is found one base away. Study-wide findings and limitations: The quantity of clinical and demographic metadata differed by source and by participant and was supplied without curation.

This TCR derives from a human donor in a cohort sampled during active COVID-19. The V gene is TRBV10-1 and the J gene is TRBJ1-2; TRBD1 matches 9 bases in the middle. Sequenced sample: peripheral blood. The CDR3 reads CASSPDRGHGYTF. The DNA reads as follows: TGCGCCAGCAGCCCGGACAGGGGACATGGCTACACCTTC.